This note documents a single T cell receptor (beta chain) sequence. The authors ran a second PCR of roughly 6 to 12 cycles using a sample-barcoded 5' primer and a J-beta primer mix. A 12-random-nucleotide template-switch adaptor tagged each cDNA molecule. TCRdb fed the 5' RACE reads into MiXCR, producing one record per CDR3 protein. This sample has 1.2 million to 1.5 million distinct CDR3 sequences, with roughly 60% found just once. The source of the sample is a study of blood T cells in healthy people across ages. All donors came from Russia, were Caucasian and healthy, and spanned ages about 6 to 90. Each donor gave about 9.3 milliliters of peripheral blood. Isolation yielded PBMCs, at least 7 million per sample, in every case. Sequencing input: blood. This sequence originates from a man aged 18 to 30 in good health.

The CDR3 nucleotides are TGCAGTGCTAGATTGGGGGGACAGCCCCAGCATTTT. Amino acid sequence: CSARLGGQPQHF. This chain joins TRBV20-1 and TRBJ1-5, with a weak D call TRBD1 (5 bases). The ends were cut back, 2 bases at V and 7 bases at J, with 9 bases in the middle. In germline, CDR1 is DFQATT, CDR2 SNEGSKA (reference sequence). The CDR3 length is 12 residues.